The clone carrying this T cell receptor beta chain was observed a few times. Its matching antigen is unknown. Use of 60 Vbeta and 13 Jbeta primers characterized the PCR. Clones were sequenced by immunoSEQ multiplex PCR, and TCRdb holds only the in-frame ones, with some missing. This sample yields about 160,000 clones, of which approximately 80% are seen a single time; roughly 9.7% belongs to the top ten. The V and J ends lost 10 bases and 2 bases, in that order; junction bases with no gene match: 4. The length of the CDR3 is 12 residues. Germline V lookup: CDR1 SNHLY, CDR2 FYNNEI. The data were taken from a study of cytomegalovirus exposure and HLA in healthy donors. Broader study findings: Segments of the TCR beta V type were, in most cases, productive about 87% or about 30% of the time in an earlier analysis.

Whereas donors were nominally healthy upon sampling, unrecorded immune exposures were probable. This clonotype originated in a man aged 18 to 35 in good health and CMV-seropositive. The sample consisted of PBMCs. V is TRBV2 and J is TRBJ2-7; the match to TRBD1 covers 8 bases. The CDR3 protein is CANQGAAYEQYF. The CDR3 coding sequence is TGTGCCAACCAGGGGGCGGCCTACGAGCAGTACTTC.